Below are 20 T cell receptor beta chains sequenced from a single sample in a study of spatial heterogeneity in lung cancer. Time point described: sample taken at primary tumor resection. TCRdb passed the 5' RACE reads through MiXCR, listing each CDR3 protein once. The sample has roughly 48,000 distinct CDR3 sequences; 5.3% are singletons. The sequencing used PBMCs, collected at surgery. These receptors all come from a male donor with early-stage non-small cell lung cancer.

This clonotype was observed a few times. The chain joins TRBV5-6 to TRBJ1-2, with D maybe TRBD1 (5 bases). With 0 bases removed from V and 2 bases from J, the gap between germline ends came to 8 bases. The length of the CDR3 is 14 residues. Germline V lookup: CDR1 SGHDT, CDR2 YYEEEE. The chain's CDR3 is CASSLGRVNYGYTF. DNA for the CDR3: TGTGCCAGCAGCTTGGGCAGGGTAAACTATGGCTACACCTTC.

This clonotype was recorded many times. As DNA, the CDR3 is TGTGCCACCAGCAGAGTGATGGGAGCCGGGGAGCTGTTTTTT. Protein: CATSRVMGAGELFF. The J gene is TRBJ2-2, the V gene TRBV15, with a tentative D call TRBD2 (5 bases). Trimming took 1 base from V and 6 from J, leaving 9 bases between them. CDR1 LNHNV and CDR2 YYDKDF come from the germline V gene (reference sequence). The CDR3 consists of 14 residues.

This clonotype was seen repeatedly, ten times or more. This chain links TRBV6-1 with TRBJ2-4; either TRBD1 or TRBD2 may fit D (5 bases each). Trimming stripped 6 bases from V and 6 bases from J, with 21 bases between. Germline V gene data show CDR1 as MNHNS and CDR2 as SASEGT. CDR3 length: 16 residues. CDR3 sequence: CASSSRERVGPNIQYF. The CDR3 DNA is TGTGCCAGCAGCTCAAGGGAGAGGGTGGGGCCAAACATTCAGTACTTC.

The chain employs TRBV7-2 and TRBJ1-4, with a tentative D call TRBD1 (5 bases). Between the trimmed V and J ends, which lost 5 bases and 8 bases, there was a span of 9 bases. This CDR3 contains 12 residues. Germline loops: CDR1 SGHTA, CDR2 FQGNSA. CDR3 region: CASSATGEKLFF. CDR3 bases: TGTGCCAGCAGCGCAACAGGAGAAAAACTGTTTTTT.

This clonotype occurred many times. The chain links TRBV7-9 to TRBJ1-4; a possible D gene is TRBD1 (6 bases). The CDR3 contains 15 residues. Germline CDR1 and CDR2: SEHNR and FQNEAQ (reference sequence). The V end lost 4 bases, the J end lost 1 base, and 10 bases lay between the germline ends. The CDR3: CASSSRGGTNEKLFF. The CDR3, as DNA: TGTGCCAGCAGCTCGAGGGGGGGAACTAATGAAAAACTGTTTTTT.

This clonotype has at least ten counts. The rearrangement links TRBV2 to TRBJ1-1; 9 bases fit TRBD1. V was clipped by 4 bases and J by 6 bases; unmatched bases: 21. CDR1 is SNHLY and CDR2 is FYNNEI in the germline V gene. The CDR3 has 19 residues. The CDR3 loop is CASSAWGQGRTYGFAEAFF. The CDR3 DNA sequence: TGTGCCAGCAGTGCCTGGGGACAGGGACGAACTTATGGGTTCGCTGAAGCTTTCTTT.

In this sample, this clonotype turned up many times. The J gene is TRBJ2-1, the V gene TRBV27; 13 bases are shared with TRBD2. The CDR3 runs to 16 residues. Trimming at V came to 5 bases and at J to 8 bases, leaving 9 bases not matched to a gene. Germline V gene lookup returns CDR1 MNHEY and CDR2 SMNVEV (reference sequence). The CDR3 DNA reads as TGTGCCAGCAGTCCCCTCGGACTAGCGGGAGTTCATGAGCAGTTCTTC. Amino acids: CASSPLGLAGVHEQFF.

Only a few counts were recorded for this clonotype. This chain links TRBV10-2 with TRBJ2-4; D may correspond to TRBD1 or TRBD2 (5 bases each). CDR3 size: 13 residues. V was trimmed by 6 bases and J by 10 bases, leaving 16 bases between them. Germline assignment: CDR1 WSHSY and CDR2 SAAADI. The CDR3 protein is CASSSGTGGIQYF. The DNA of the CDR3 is TGCGCCAGCAGCTCCGGGACCGGCGGGATTCAGTACTTC.

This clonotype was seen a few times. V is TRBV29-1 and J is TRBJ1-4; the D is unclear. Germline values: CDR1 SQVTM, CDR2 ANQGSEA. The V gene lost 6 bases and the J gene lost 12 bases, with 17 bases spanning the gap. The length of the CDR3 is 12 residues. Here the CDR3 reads CSVLTPSLELFF. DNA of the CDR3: TGCAGCGTCCTGACCCCGTCTCTGGAACTGTTTTTT.

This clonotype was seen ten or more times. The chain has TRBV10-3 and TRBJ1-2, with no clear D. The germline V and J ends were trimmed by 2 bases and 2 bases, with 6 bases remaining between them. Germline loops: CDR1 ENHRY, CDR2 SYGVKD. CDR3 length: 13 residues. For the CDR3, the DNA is TGTGCCATCAGTGAGGCGGGGAACTATGGCTACACCTTC. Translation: CAISEAGNYGYTF.

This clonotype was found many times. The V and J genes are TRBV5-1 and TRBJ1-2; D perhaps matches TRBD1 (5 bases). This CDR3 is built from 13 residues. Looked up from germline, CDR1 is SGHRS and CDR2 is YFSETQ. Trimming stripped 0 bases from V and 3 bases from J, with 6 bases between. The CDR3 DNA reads TGCGCCAGCAGCTTGGCGGGGGACTATGGCTACACCTTC. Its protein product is CASSLAGDYGYTF.

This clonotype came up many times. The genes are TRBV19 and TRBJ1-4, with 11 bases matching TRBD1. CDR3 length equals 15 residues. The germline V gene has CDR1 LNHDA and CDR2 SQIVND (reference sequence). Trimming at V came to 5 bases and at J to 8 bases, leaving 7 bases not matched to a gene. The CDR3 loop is CASSGQGALPEKLFF. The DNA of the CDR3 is TGTGCCAGTAGTGGACAGGGGGCCTTGCCCGAAAAACTGTTTTTT.

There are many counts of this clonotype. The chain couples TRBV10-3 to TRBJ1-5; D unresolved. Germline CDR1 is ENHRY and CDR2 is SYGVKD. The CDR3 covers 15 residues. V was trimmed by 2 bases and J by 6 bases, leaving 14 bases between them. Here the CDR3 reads CAISEGPGRVQPQHF. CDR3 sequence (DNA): TGTGCCATCAGTGAGGGTCCCGGGCGGGTTCAGCCCCAGCATTTT.

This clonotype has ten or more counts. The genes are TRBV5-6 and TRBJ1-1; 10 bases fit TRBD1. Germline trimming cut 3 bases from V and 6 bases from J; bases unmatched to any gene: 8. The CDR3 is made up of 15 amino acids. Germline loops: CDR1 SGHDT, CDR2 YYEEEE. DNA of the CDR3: TGTGCCAGCAGCTACTCCGGGACAGGGGCCGCTGAAGCTTTCTTT. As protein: CASSYSGTGAAEAFF.

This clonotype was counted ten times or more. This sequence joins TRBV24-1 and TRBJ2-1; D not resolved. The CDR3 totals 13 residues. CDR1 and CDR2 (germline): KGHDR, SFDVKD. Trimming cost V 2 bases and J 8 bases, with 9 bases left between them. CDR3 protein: CATSDSPGYEQFF. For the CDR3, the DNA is TGTGCCACCAGTGATTCGCCCGGCTATGAGCAGTTCTTC.

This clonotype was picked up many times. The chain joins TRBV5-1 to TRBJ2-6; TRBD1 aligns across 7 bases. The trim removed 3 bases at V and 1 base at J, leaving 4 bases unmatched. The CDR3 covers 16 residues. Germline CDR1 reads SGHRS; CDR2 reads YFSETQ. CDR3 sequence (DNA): TGCGCCAGCAGCTCACAGGGGCAATCTGGGGCCAACGTCCTGACTTTC. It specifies CASSSQGQSGANVLTF. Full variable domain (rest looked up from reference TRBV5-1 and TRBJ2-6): KAGVTQTPRYLIKTRGQQVTLSCSPISGHRSVSWYQQTPGQGLQFLFEYFSETQRNKGNFPGRFSGRQFSNSRSEMNVSTLELGDSALYLCASSSQGQSGANVLTFGAGSRLTVL.

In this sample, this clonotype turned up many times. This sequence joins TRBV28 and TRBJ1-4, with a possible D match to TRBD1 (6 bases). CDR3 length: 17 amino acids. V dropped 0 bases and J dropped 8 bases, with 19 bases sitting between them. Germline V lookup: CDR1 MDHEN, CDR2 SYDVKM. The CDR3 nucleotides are TGTGCCAGCAGTTTATGGGACAGTCCTTCAAGGGAGGAAAAACTGTTTTTT. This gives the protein CASSLWDSPSREEKLFF.

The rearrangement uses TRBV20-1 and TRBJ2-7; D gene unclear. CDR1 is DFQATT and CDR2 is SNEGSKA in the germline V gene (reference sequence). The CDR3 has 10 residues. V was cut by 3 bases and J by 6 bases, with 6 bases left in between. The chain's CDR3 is CSASWGEQYF. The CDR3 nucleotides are TGCAGTGCTAGTTGGGGCGAGCAGTACTTC.

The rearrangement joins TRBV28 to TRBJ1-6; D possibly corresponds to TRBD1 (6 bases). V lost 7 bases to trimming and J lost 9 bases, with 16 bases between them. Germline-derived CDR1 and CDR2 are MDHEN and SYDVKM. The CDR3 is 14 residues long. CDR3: CASTIGGSSSPLHF. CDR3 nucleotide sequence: TGTGCCAGCACCATAGGGGGGTCTTCTTCACCCCTCCACTTT.

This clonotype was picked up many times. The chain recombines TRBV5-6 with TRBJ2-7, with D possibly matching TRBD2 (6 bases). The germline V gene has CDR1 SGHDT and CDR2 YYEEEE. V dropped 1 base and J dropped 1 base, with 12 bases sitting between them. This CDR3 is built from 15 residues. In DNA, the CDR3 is TGTGCCAGCAGCTTGAGGGTAGCGGTATCCTACGAGCAGTACTTC. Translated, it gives CASSLRVAVSYEQYF.